This TCR beta chain originates from a study of T cell clonality in common variable immunodeficiency. This clone was counted only a few times. Its antigen remains unidentified. The read terminates 3 residues before the CDR3 end, so the remaining end is supplied by the germline J gene. TCRdb's table, derived via immunoSEQ multiplex PCR, lists solely in-frame clones and lacks some. This sample has about 18,000 clones, each found more than once. Study-wide results and limits: Common variable immunodeficiency TCR beta sequences reportedly had fewer deletions and N-nucleotide insertions.

Germline CDR1 SGHTA, CDR2 FQGNSA. Trimming removed 1 base from V and 2 bases from J; junction bases left unmatched: 1. The CDR3 extends over 15 amino acids. Sequenced: peripheral blood mononuclear cells. The V and J genes are TRBV7-2 and TRBJ2-7; 11 bases are shared with TRBD2. This TCR was sampled from a human donor with common variable immunodeficiency. CDR3 bases read: TGTGCCAGCAGCTTAGGACTAGCGGGAACCTACGAG. Its protein product is CASSLGLAGTYE. The whole CDR3 reads CASSLGLAGTYEQYF.